This T cell receptor beta chain appears in the sequencing data of a study of glioma-infiltrating T cells. Broader study findings: Very few CDR3 sequences were shared between tissue and blood.

This clonotype was picked up many times. Its antigen is not identified. Trimming stripped 6 bases from V and 3 bases from J, with 10 bases between. The CDR3 has 13 residues. Germline V lookup: CDR1 MDHEN, CDR2 SYDVKM. TCR alpha and beta CDR3 regions were amplified from RNA using iRepertoire nested multiplex PCR. From the multiplex PCR reads, TCRdb called clonotypes with MiXCR, one entry per CDR3 protein. The profile shows under 200,000 distinct CDR3 sequences, about 46% of them singletons. The source is a human donor with low-grade glioma or glioblastoma, undergoing nonglioma brain surgery, or in good health (not recorded which). J is TRBJ2-3 and V is TRBV28, with D unresolved. The sample was glioma tissue, nonneoplastic brain tissue, or PBMCs (not recorded which). Here the CDR3 reads CASRREWTDTQYF. The DNA for the CDR3 is TGTGCCAGCAGAAGGGAATGGACAGATACGCAGTATTTT.